A selection of T cell receptor beta chains follows, all from one sample in a study of T cell repertoires in cytomegalovirus infection. TCRdb called the reads again in MiXCR, with one record for every CDR3 protein. Of 310,000 or so distinct CDR3 sequences listed, 17% were seen once; the top ten hold 12%. The sample comprised PBMCs. The receptors shown here come from a human donor in good health (CMV status not recorded). Some clones in this sample may be carry-over from other donors' samples. The CDR3 runs from the conserved cysteine through the conserved F or W. Fields, in order: V gene, CDR3 length, D gene, clone size, J gene, CDR3 protein, CDR3 DNA. The D gene is left open where the match is weak. Not all rows give a size; the values are once, few, many and, for expanded clones, a class.

>TRBV7-2|14|-|many|TRBJ2-1
CASSLAGTSDEQFF
TGTGCCAGCAGCTTGGCCGGGACTTCCGATGAGCAGTTCTTC
>TRBV12-3/TRBV12-4|13|-|few|TRBJ2-5
CASTLGGSRTQYF
TGTGCCAGCACCCTGGGAGGTTCTCGGACCCAGTACTTC
>TRBV20-1|15|-|few|TRBJ1-5
CSAPRTGASNQPQHF
TGCAGTGCACCGCGGACTGGGGCGAGCAATCAGCCCCAGCATTTT
>TRBV4-1|18|TRBD2|many|TRBJ2-1
CASSPSSGGAGSYNEQFF
TGCGCCAGCAGCCCTTCCAGCGGGGGGGCCGGGTCCTACAATGAGCAGTTCTTC
>TRBV7-9|12|-|many|TRBJ1-2
CASSYGRDGYTF
TGTGCCAGCAGCTATGGTCGGGACGGCTACACCTTC
>TRBV7-7|15|-|few|TRBJ2-3
CASSSGTGSTDTQYF
TGTGCTAGCAGTTCCGGAACAGGTAGCACAGATACGCAGTATTTT
>TRBV25-1|16|TRBD1|-|TRBJ1-2
CASSEATGPLLYGYTF
TGTGCCAGCAGTGAAGCGACAGGGCCCCTCCTCTATGGCTACACCTTC
>TRBV24-1|12|TRBD1|few|TRBJ1-2
CATSRDRDGYTF
TGTGCCACCAGCCGGGACAGGGATGGCTACACCTTC
>TRBV5-4|17|-|few|TRBJ2-7
CASSLRRFRGRNDEQYF
TGTGCCAGCAGCTTGCGTCGCTTTCGGGGGCGCAACGACGAGCAGTACTTC
>TRBV4-2|17|-|-|TRBJ1-3
CASSQDPIEVSGNTIYF
TGTGCCAGCAGCCAAGATCCTATCGAGGTATCTGGAAACACCATATATTTT
>TRBV13|17|-|-|TRBJ2-2
CASRTAGRQVNTGELFF
TGTGCCAGCAGAACGGCTGGACGACAGGTCAACACCGGGGAGCTGTTTTTT
>TRBV7-2|14|TRBD1|many|TRBJ1-2
CASSPAGGSNGYTF
TGTGCCAGCAGCCCGGCAGGGGGGAGCAATGGCTACACCTTC
>TRBV7-2|13|TRBD1|many|TRBJ1-2
CASSAGQGYGYTF
TGTGCCAGCAGCGCGGGACAGGGCTATGGCTACACCTTC
>TRBV4-1|15|TRBD2|many|TRBJ2-1
CASSQSSGRNNEQFF
TGCGCCAGCAGCCAATCTAGCGGGCGAAACAATGAGCAGTTCTTC
>TRBV12-3/TRBV12-4|14|TRBD2|many|TRBJ2-1
CASREWGGEVEQFF
TGTGCCAGCAGGGAATGGGGGGGTGAGGTGGAGCAGTTCTTC
>TRBV9|14|-|-|TRBJ1-6
CASSPGGWDSPLHF
TGTGCCAGCAGCCCTGGGGGGTGGGATTCACCCCTCCACTTT
>TRBV15|17|-|-|TRBJ1-3
CATKRVDSPTSGNTIYF
TGTGCCACCAAGAGAGTGGACAGTCCGACCTCTGGAAACACCATATATTTT
>TRBV5-1|14|TRBD2|few|TRBJ2-2
CASSGLVSTGELFF
TGCGCCAGCAGCGGACTAGTTAGCACCGGGGAGCTGTTTTTT
>TRBV12-3/TRBV12-4|17|-|many|TRBJ2-1
CASSFYRVQSSYNEQFF
TGTGCCAGCAGTTTCTATCGGGTACAAAGCTCCTACAATGAGCAGTTCTTC
>TRBV12-3/TRBV12-4|14|-|many|TRBJ2-1
CASSHFTDINEQFF
TGTGCCAGCAGCCATTTTACAGACATCAATGAGCAGTTCTTC
>TRBV7-2|16|-|few|TRBJ2-2
CASSLEGTGNTGELFF
TGTGCCAGCAGCTTAGAGGGGACTGGGAACACCGGGGAGCTGTTTTTT
>TRBV4-1|17|TRBD1|many|TRBJ2-1
CASSQIGGRSSYNEQFF
TGCGCCAGCAGCCAGATAGGGGGCAGGAGCTCCTACAATGAGCAGTTCTTC
>TRBV4-2|17|TRBD2|few|TRBJ2-7
CASSQDSPAGGRTKQYF
TGTGCCAGCAGCCAAGATAGTCCAGCGGGGGGACGAACGAAGCAGTACTTC
>TRBV4-1|15|-|-|TRBJ2-1
CASSGGDRDYNEQFF
TGCGCCAGCAGCGGAGGGGACAGAGACTACAATGAGCAGTTCTTC
>TRBV6-6|16|-|-|TRBJ1-3
CASSDLSGGSGNTIYF
TGTGCCAGCAGTGACCTCTCGGGGGGGTCTGGAAACACCATATATTTT
>TRBV9|15|TRBD2|-|TRBJ2-7
CASSVAGTSGGEQYF
TGTGCCAGCAGCGTAGCGGGGACTAGCGGGGGCGAGCAGTACTTC
>TRBV28|9|-|few|TRBJ2-7
CASGGPLDF
TGTGCCAGCGGGGGGCCGCTGGACTTC
>TRBV12-3/TRBV12-4|16|TRBD1|many|TRBJ1-2
CASSPGGTGPAYGYTF
TGTGCCAGCAGTCCGGGGGGGACAGGGCCGGCCTATGGCTACACCTTC
>TRBV23-1|16|-|few|TRBJ2-5
CASSPTGRRPRETQYF
TGCGCCAGCAGTCCCACAGGTCGCCGACCCCGGGAGACCCAGTACTTC
>TRBV18|15|-|-|TRBJ2-3
CASSPVGTGTDTQYF
TGTGCCAGCTCACCAGTAGGGACTGGCACAGATACGCAGTATTTT
>TRBV20-1|14|TRBD1|few|TRBJ1-6
CSARATGNNSPLHF
TGCAGTGCTAGAGCGACAGGGAATAATTCACCCCTCCACTTT
>TRBV6-2/TRBV6-3|11|-|-|TRBJ2-1
CASSPAGEQFF
TGTGCCAGCAGTCCTGCAGGCGAGCAGTTCTTC
>TRBV28|14|-|many|TRBJ2-2
CASRHGQLTGELFF
TGTGCCAGCAGACATGGACAGCTCACCGGGGAGCTGTTTTTT
>TRBV5-5|17|-|-|TRBJ1-5
CASSLWGNHVSNQPQHF
TGTGCCAGCAGCTTGTGGGGGAACCATGTAAGCAATCAGCCCCAGCATTTT
>TRBV5-6|19|TRBD2|few|TRBJ2-1
CASSNGLAGGSNLYNEQFF
TGTGCCAGCAGCAACGGACTAGCGGGGGGATCAAACCTCTACAATGAGCAGTTCTTC
>TRBV27|14|-|few|TRBJ1-2
CASSEANRAYGYTF
TGTGCCAGCAGCGAAGCGAACAGGGCCTATGGCTACACCTTC
>TRBV6-6|16|TRBD1|-|TRBJ1-4
CASSHRGPGTNEKLFF
TGTGCCAGCAGTCACAGGGGGCCGGGAACTAATGAAAAACTGTTTTTT